This paragraph covers one T cell receptor (beta chain) sequence. No antigen is known for it. Included in the TCR beta cDNA libraries were unique molecular identifiers. The yield from around 1 to 10 million T cells was around 500,000 cDNA molecules in total. TCRdb recomputed calls from the PCR reads with MiXCR, one row per CDR3 protein. The data contain about 190,000 distinct CDR3 sequences, 25% to 30% of them singletons. This entry is derived from a study of post-analysis software for immune sequencing data. Study-wide context: Disease courses included relapsing-remitting, secondary progressive and progressive-relapsing multiple sclerosis.

In germline, CDR1 is MNHEY, CDR2 SVGAGI. The CDR3 extends over 15 amino acids. V was shortened by 6 bases and J by 0 bases, with 12 bases between the two germline ends. General study results and limits: In patients, TRBV5-6, TRBV5-1 and TRBV20-1 belonged to roughly 5 TRBV segments found more frequently than in controls. Significantly decreased normalized Chao1 diversity was recorded for multiple sclerosis patients relative to controls.

The rearrangement links TRBV6-5 to TRBJ1-5; maybe TRBD1 (5 bases). This sequence was found in a girl aged 2 to 17 with multiple sclerosis. The sequencing sample was made of blood. CDR3 DNA sequence: TGTGCCAGCAGCCCGACAGCCTATAGCAATCAGCCCCAGCATTTT. Protein product: CASSPTAYSNQPQHF.